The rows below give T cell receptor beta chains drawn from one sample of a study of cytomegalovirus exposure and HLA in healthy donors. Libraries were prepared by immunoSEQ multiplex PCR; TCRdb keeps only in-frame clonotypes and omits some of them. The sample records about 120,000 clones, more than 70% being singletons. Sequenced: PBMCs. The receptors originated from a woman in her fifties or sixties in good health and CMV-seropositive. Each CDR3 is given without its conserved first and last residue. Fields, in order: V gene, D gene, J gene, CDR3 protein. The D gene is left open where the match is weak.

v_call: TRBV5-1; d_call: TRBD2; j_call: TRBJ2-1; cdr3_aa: ASWAGAYNEQF
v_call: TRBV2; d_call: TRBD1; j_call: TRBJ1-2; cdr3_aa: ASSYRPGQGYGYT
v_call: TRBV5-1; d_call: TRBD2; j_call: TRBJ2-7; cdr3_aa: ASSLGLAGREQY
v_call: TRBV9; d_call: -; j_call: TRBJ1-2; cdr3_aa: ASSGQGWGYT
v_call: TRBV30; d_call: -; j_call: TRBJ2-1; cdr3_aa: AWSVQGSYNEQF
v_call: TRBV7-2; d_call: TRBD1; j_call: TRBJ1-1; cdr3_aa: ASSLAGTGYGEAF
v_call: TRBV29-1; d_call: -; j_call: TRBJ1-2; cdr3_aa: SVELTGVYGYT
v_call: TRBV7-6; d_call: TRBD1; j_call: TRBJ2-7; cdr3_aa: ASSLLGQGLDEQY
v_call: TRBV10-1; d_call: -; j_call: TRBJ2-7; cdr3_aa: ASSVHATYEQY
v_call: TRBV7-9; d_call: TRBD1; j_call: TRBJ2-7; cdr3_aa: ASRGGLYEQY
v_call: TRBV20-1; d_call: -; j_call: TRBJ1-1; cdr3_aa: SARRTAEAF